This T cell receptor beta chain was documented in a study of blood T cell repertoires in COVID-19. About the research overall: The samples span acute and convalescent COVID-19 from the United States, Italy and Spain. In each case, the material was cDNA or gDNA derived from T cells, B-cell-depleted T cells, or PBMCs.

This CDR3 comprises 16 residues. The germline gives CDR1 SGHRS, CDR2 YFSETQ. Trimming took 4 bases from V and 2 from J; bases not matched to a gene: 6. As handled by the study authors: Researchers report that nucleated cell counts were estimated from reference gene primer amplification. Assay used: immunoSEQ multiplex PCR; TCRdb lists only in-frame clones, some missing. D and trimming were read from the DNA, whereas the V and J calls and clone size are those reported in that table. The data hold around 300,000 clones, with 75% to 90% observed a single time. The origin of this receptor is a man aged 45 to 65 with acute or convalescent COVID-19. This sequence joins TRBV5-1 and TRBJ2-3; TRBD2 matches 11 bases. Input material: peripheral blood. For the CDR3, the DNA is TGCGCCAGCAGCGTCCGACTAGCGGGGAACACAGATACGCAGTATTTT. Its protein product is CASSVRLAGNTDTQYF.